This T cell receptor beta chain appears in the sequencing data of a study of cytomegalovirus exposure and HLA in healthy donors. It was with 60 Vbeta and 13 Jbeta primers that the PCR ran. Sequencing was performed with immunoSEQ multiplex PCR; in TCRdb, only in-frame clones are kept and a portion is missing. The table has about 100,000 clones, roughly 78% seen once. Germline loops: CDR1 SNHLY, CDR2 FYNNEI. The CDR3 covers 15 residues. Sequenced sample: PBMCs. The J gene is TRBJ2-5, the V gene TRBV2; 7 bases are shared with TRBD1. The end of the DNA fits TRBJ2-7 better, so the J call may be wrong. This TCR came from a man younger than 45 in good health and CMV-seronegative. The CDR3 nucleotides read TGTGCCAGCAGTGTCTGGACAGGTCTTTCCTACGAGCAGTACTTC. As protein: CASSVWTGLSYEQYF.